These T cell receptor beta chains were read from a single sample in a study of CD8+ T cells in alopecia areata. Libraries were prepared by immunoSEQ multiplex PCR; TCRdb keeps only in-frame clonotypes and omits some of them. Of tens of thousands of clones listed, over 70% are singletons. Here the sequenced sample was CD8+ T cells sorted from blood, taken at roughly week 45, from a patient treated with tofacitinib. These receptor sequences come from a human donor with alopecia areata. CDR3s include the opening cysteine and the closing phenylalanine or tryptophan. The order of the fields is clone size, V gene, J gene, D gene, CDR3 DNA, CDR3 protein. A D gene is named only where the DNA matches it firmly. The size field is filled for only some rows; it gives once, few, many or a size class.

NA	TRBV19	TRBJ2-7	TRBD1	TGTGCCAGTAATCAGGGGGCTGAGCAGTACTTC	CASNQGAEQYF
NA	TRBV20-1	TRBJ1-1	NA	TGCAGTGCTAGCAGGGGACTTGAAGCTTTCTTT	CSASRGLEAFF
few	TRBV7-2	TRBJ2-5	TRBD1	TGTGCCAGCAGCTTATTCAGGGGGAAAGAGACCCAGTACTTC	CASSLFRGKETQYF
NA	TRBV27	TRBJ1-2	NA	TGTGCCAGCAGTTTATCTCACAGTGGGTCTAACTATGGCTACACCTTC	CASSLSHSGSNYGYTF
NA	TRBV5-6	TRBJ1-1	NA	TGTGCCAGCAGCCAACAAGGCTCTGAAGCTTTCTTT	CASSQQGSEAFF
NA	TRBV7-9	TRBJ2-5	NA	TGTGCCGGAGGGGCAGCTCAAGAGACCCAGTACTTC	CAGGAAQETQYF
NA	TRBV5-1	TRBJ1-2	TRBD1	TGCGCCAGCAGCTTGACAGGGGACTCCTATGGCTACACCTTC	CASSLTGDSYGYTF
NA	TRBV9	TRBJ2-1	NA	TGTGCCAGCAGCGTAGAGTTTAGCGGCTACAATGAGCAGTTCTTC	CASSVEFSGYNEQFF
NA	TRBV7-3	TRBJ2-3	TRBD1	TGTGCCAGCAGCCCAGGGGGCGCGGCAGATACGCAGTATTTT	CASSPGGAADTQYF
NA	TRBV19	TRBJ1-1	TRBD1	TGTGCCAGTAGTCCGAACAGGGGGACTGAAGCTTTCTTT	CASSPNRGTEAFF
NA	TRBV5-1	TRBJ2-3	TRBD2	TGCGCCAGCAGCCAGCTAGCGGGGGGGCGATCAGATACGCAGTATTTT	CASSQLAGGRSDTQYF
NA	TRBV11-3	TRBJ2-5	NA	TGTGCCAGCAGCCCCGGTGGGGAGCGGCAAGAGACCCAGTACTTC	CASSPGGERQETQYF
NA	TRBV11-3	TRBJ2-2	NA	TGTGCCAGCAGCTTGAGGGGCAGAGCCGGGGAGCTGTTTTTT	CASSLRGRAGELFF
NA	TRBV29-1	TRBJ2-1	TRBD1	TGCAGCGTTGACCGCCGGACAGGGAGATATGAGCAGTTCTTC	CSVDRRTGRYEQFF
NA	TRBV29-1	TRBJ2-2	NA	TGCAGCGTCCCGCTAGGATCCGGGGAGCTGTTTTTT	CSVPLGSGELFF
few	TRBV23-1	TRBJ1-2	NA	TGCGCCAGCAGTCCGGATTACACAGTACACAACTATGGCTACACCTTC	CASSPDYTVHNYGYTF
NA	TRBV7-6	TRBJ1-1	NA	TGTGCCAGCAGCTTAAATCGAGGGCCTAACACTGAAGCTTTCTTT	CASSLNRGPNTEAFF
NA	TRBV27	TRBJ1-1	NA	TGTGCCAGCAGTTTGGGTGTAAGGGATAGTAGCACTGAAGCTTTCTTT	CASSLGVRDSSTEAFF
NA	TRBV7-9	TRBJ1-1	NA	TGTGCCAGCAGCCCACAGGGTAACACTGAAGCTTTCTTT	CASSPQGNTEAFF
few	TRBV21-1	TRBJ2-7	NA	TGTGCCAGCAGCAAAGCAACGGGATCCTACGAGCAGTACTTC	CASSKATGSYEQYF
NA	TRBV18	TRBJ1-2	NA	TGTGCCAGCTCACTAAAACAAGAGGATAGCTATGGCTACACCTTC	CASSLKQEDSYGYTF
NA	TRBV11-3	TRBJ1-1	TRBD1	TGTGCCAGCAGCTTCGGGACAGCTAATGAAGCTTTCTTT	CASSFGTANEAFF
NA	TRBV14	TRBJ2-7	NA	TGTGCCAGCAGCCAAGAGGAGTGGGGATACGAGCAGTACTTC	CASSQEEWGYEQYF
few	TRBV2	TRBJ2-1	NA	TGTGCCAGCAGTGATGCGGCAGGGTCTTATGAGCAGTTCTTC	CASSDAAGSYEQFF
NA	TRBV6-1	TRBJ2-5	NA	TGTGCCAGCGGATTGAAGCAAGAGACCCAGTACTTC	CASGLKQETQYF
few	TRBV2	TRBJ2-3	NA	TGTGCCGCTCTAACCATCGGGGCAGGGACCATGTTCACAGATACGCAGTATTTT	CAALTIGAGTMFTDTQYF
NA	TRBV11-2	TRBJ2-5	NA	TGTGCCAGCAGCTTTCGAGGGCGCGGGGTACAAGAGACCCAGTACTTC	CASSFRGRGVQETQYF
NA	TRBV29-1	TRBJ2-7	NA	TGCAGCGTTGGGCCCTCAACCAACTCCTACGAGCAGTACTTC	CSVGPSTNSYEQYF
NA	TRBV27	TRBJ2-7	TRBD2	TGTGCCAGCGGCCGCGGGGGGACGTTCATTGAGCAGTACTTC	CASGRGGTFIEQYF
NA	TRBV5-6	TRBJ2-7	NA	TGTGCCAGCAGCTTGGACAGGGACTCCTACGAGCAGTACTTC	CASSLDRDSYEQYF
NA	TRBV19	TRBJ1-1	NA	TGTGCCACCAGGCGGGGGAACACTGAAGCTTTCTTT	CATRRGNTEAFF
NA	TRBV9	TRBJ1-3	NA	TGTGCCAGCAGCGTTGGAAACACCATATATTTT	CASSVGNTIYF
NA	TRBV27	TRBJ2-7	TRBD1	TGTGCCACCTCCGGGGCAGGGGGCATCGAGCAGTACTTC	CATSGAGGIEQYF
NA	TRBV5-1	TRBJ1-2	NA	TGCGCCAGCAGCGAGAGCGCCTATGGCTACACCTTC	CASSESAYGYTF
NA	TRBV19	TRBJ2-2	NA	TGTGCCAGTAGTGTCGCCGGGGAGCTGTTTTTT	CASSVAGELFF
once	TRBV27	TRBJ1-2	NA	TGTGCCAGCAGTTTCGGCAGTAACTATGGCTACACCTTC	CASSFGSNYGYTF
NA	TRBV27	TRBJ2-2	NA	TGTGCCAGCAGTTTATACGCGGGGCCGGGCACCGGGGAGCTGTTTTTT	CASSLYAGPGTGELFF
NA	TRBV15	TRBJ2-7	NA	TGTGCCACCAGCAGAGATGGCGCACAAACCTACGAGCAGTACTTC	CATSRDGAQTYEQYF
NA	TRBV5-6	TRBJ2-7	TRBD1	TGTGCCAGCAGCTTGGGGGACAGAGTCTACGAGCAGTACTTC	CASSLGDRVYEQYF
once	TRBV11-2	TRBJ2-1	NA	TGTGCCAGCAGCTTGGCTTACACGAATGAGCAGTTCTTC	CASSLAYTNEQFF
NA	TRBV4-1	TRBJ2-7	TRBD2	TGCGCCAGCAGCCCCCTTAGCGGGAAGAGGAGACACGAGCAGTACTTC	CASSPLSGKRRHEQYF
NA	TRBV2	TRBJ1-1	NA	TGTGCCAGCACCCCGGGATGGACTGAAGCTTTCTTT	CASTPGWTEAFF
NA	TRBV4-3	TRBJ2-3	NA	TGCGCCAGCAGCCAAGTTAAAGCAGATACGCAGTATTTT	CASSQVKADTQYF
few	TRBV2	TRBJ1-2	TRBD1	TGTGCCAGCAGTGAGCGAGACAGGGGTGACTATGGCTACACCTTC	CASSERDRGDYGYTF
NA	TRBV4-3	TRBJ1-6	NA	TGCGCCAGCAGCCAAGAGTCACAGTTTAATTCACCCCTCCACTTT	CASSQESQFNSPLHF
few	TRBV9	TRBJ2-5	NA	TGTGCCAGCAGCGTAGCTAGAGGACGTCAAGAGACCCAGTACTTC	CASSVARGRQETQYF
few	TRBV13	TRBJ2-7	NA	TGTGCCAGCAGCTTAGAGAGGGGGAACTCCTACGAGCAGTACTTC	CASSLERGNSYEQYF
NA	TRBV30	TRBJ2-2	NA	TGTGCCTGGAGCCTTACAGGGAACACCGGGGAGCTGTTTTTT	CAWSLTGNTGELFF
NA	TRBV27	TRBJ2-3	NA	TGTGCCAGCAGTTTATCCGACTCGGCAGATACGCAGTATTTT	CASSLSDSADTQYF
NA	TRBV5-6	TRBJ2-3	NA	TGTGCCAGCAGCTTGTTGACGGATACAGATACGCAGTATTTT	CASSLLTDTDTQYF
NA	TRBV7-6	TRBJ2-1	TRBD2	TGTGCCAGCAGCTCCTCCCGGGGGGGATCAGGCAATGAGCAGTTCTTC	CASSSSRGGSGNEQFF